This T cell receptor beta chain was identified during a study of T cell responses to AZD1222 COVID-19 vaccine. Libraries were prepared by immunoSEQ multiplex PCR; TCRdb keeps only in-frame clonotypes and omits some of them. The data hold 250,000 to 300,000 clones, with 90% to 95% observed a single time. V was pared by 6 bases and J by 4 bases, with 6 bases of the junction left unmatched. The CDR3 is 14 residues long. The germline CDR1 and CDR2 sequences are SNHLY and FYNNEI. This receptor was obtained from an adult who received the AZD1222 COVID-19 vaccine. The material sequenced was peripheral blood, taken 28 days after the second AZD1222 dose. This chain uses TRBV2 with TRBJ1-3, with 7 bases fitting TRBD1. CDR3: CASRLTGVGNTIYF. The CDR3 DNA sequence: TGTGCCAGCAGACTCACAGGGGTCGGAAACACCATATATTTT.